The rows below give T cell receptor beta chains drawn from one sample of a study of T-cell reconstitution after alpha-beta-depleted transplantation in children. TCRdb redid the calling of the PCR reads with MiXCR, one entry per CDR3 protein. In the table there are about 260,000 distinct CDR3 sequences, less than 9% of which are singletons. The starting material was PBMCs, mostly from graft donor cells, obtained 180 days after TCRalphabeta/CD19-depleted stem cell transplant. All receptors come from a male patient younger than 18 who had a stem cell transplant for acute lymphoblastic leukemia, so the T cells may come from the graft donor. The CDR3 runs from the conserved cysteine through the conserved F or W. The order of the fields is V gene, clone size, J gene, D gene, CDR3 protein, CDR3 DNA. A D gene is named only where the DNA matches it firmly. Rows give clone size only sometimes, using once, few, many, or a class for an expanded clone.

>TRBV20-1|many|TRBJ2-1|.
CSAPSRLGAYNEQFF
TGCAGTGCTCCATCAAGACTTGGAGCCTACAATGAGCAGTTCTTC
>TRBV20-1|many|TRBJ2-7|.
CSASQLGYEQYF
TGCAGTGCTAGCCAACTAGGCTACGAGCAGTACTTC
>TRBV7-2|many|TRBJ1-1|.
CASSLALIMDTEAFF
TGTGCCAGCAGCTTAGCGCTAATAATGGACACTGAAGCTTTCTTT
>TRBV5-1|many|TRBJ2-6|.
CASSLVGSGANVLTF
TGCGCCAGCAGCTTGGTGGGATCTGGGGCCAACGTCCTGACTTTC
>TRBV2|many|TRBJ1-6|.
CASRAQGGNSPLHF
TGTGCCAGCAGGGCGCAGGGTGGGAATTCACCCCTCCACTTT
>TRBV28|many|TRBJ1-5|TRBD1
CASSLWDRVNQPQHF
TGTGCCAGCAGTTTATGGGACAGGGTCAATCAGCCCCAGCATTTT
>TRBV4-1|few|TRBJ2-2|TRBD2
CASSLRTSGSSVTGTGELFF
TGCGCCAGCAGCCTTCGGACTAGCGGGAGTTCAGTTACGGGTACCGGGGAGCTGTTTTTT
>TRBV12-3/TRBV12-4|.|TRBJ2-1|TRBD1
CAISLVNWGTGFYNEQFF
TGTGCCATCAGTTTAGTCAATTGGGGGACAGGGTTTTACAATGAGCAGTTCTTC
>TRBV20-1|many|TRBJ2-7|.
CSAPGTKRYEQYF
TGCAGTGCTCCCGGCACAAAGAGGTACGAGCAGTACTTC
>TRBV12-5|.|TRBJ1-3|.
CASGTRLSGNTIYF
TGTGCTAGTGGGACGAGGCTCTCTGGAAACACCATATATTTT
>TRBV11-2|many|TRBJ2-1|TRBD2
CASSLGSGSKYNEQFF
TGTGCCAGCAGCTTGGGAAGCGGGAGTAAGTACAATGAGCAGTTCTTC
>TRBV9|many|TRBJ2-3|.
CASSVATPTDTQYF
TGTGCCAGCAGCGTAGCTACGCCTACAGATACGCAGTATTTT
>TRBV19|few|TRBJ1-5|.
CASSMAGPMRGSNQPQHF
TGTGCCAGTAGTATGGCAGGTCCCATGCGCGGTAGCAATCAGCCCCAGCATTTT
>TRBV18|.|TRBJ2-5|.
CASSPPRQLGTQYF
TGTGCCAGCTCACCACCGCGACAGCTAGGGACCCAGTACTTC
>TRBV20-1|.|TRBJ2-5|.
CSARISPSGGRETQYF
TGCAGTGCTAGGATTAGCCCTTCCGGGGGAAGAGAGACCCAGTACTTC
>TRBV4-1|many|TRBJ1-1|.
CASSQDRLLNTEAFF
TGCGCCAGCAGCCAAGATAGGCTTCTGAACACTGAAGCTTTCTTT
>TRBV10-3|many|TRBJ2-7|.
CAITSRLVEQYF
TGTGCCATCACCTCTAGATTGGTCGAGCAGTACTTC
>TRBV6-5|many|TRBJ2-7|.
CASSYSRVLSYEQYF
TGTGCCAGCAGTTACTCCCGGGTTTTGTCCTACGAGCAGTACTTC
>TRBV12-3/TRBV12-4|many|TRBJ2-7|TRBD1
CASSQTGFEQYF
TGTGCCAGCAGCCAGACAGGGTTCGAGCAGTACTTC
>TRBV5-1|many|TRBJ2-6|.
CASSLEPSSGANVLTF
TGCGCCAGCAGCTTAGAACCCAGCTCTGGGGCCAACGTCCTGACTTTC
>TRBV25-1|many|TRBJ2-5|.
CASSDKGSGGRQETQYF
TGTGCCAGCAGTGACAAGGGGTCCGGGGGGCGACAGGAGACCCAGTACTTC
>TRBV10-3|many|TRBJ1-5|TRBD1
CAISRDRVDSQPQHF
TGTGCCATCAGCCGGGACAGGGTGGACAGTCAGCCCCAGCATTTT
>TRBV5-6|many|TRBJ2-3|.
CASSPPSISAQYF
TGTGCCAGCAGCCCACCCAGCATTTCGGCGCAGTATTTT
>TRBV3-1|many|TRBJ1-1|.
CASSQGGFSVFF
TGTGCCAGCAGCCAAGGCGGGTTTTCAGTTTTCTTT
>TRBV21-1|many|TRBJ1-1|.
CASSKEMSYTEAFF
TGTGCCAGCAGCAAAGAAATGAGTTACACTGAAGCTTTCTTT
>TRBV5-5|many|TRBJ2-1|.
CASSLGGRFTYNEQFF
TGTGCCAGCAGCTTGGGGGGGAGATTCACCTACAATGAGCAGTTCTTC
>TRBV4-3|few|TRBJ2-2|.
CASSQEQVAGELFF
TGCGCCAGCAGCCAAGAACAGGTGGCCGGGGAGCTGTTTTTT
>TRBV5-5|many|TRBJ1-1|TRBD1
CASSFPGQAKAFF
TGTGCCAGCAGCTTTCCGGGACAGGCTAAAGCTTTCTTT
>TRBV29-1|many|TRBJ2-2|.
CSVVRDRNTGELFF
TGCAGCGTTGTGCGAGACAGAAACACCGGGGAGCTGTTTTTT
>TRBV7-9|many|TRBJ2-2|.
CASSLDWDAGELFF
TGTGCCAGCAGCTTAGATTGGGACGCCGGGGAGCTGTTTTTT
>TRBV7-2|many|TRBJ2-7|.
CASSLVGSEYGEGQYF
TGTGCCAGCAGCTTAGTCGGGTCTGAGTACGGCGAAGGGCAGTACTTC
>TRBV7-3|many|TRBJ2-1|TRBD1
CASSAGQGIRDEQFF
TGTGCCAGCAGCGCCGGACAGGGGATTAGGGATGAGCAGTTCTTC
>TRBV4-2|many|TRBJ1-4|TRBD1
CASSQADRAANEKLFF
TGTGCCAGCAGCCAGGCTGACAGGGCGGCTAATGAAAAACTGTTTTTT
>TRBV5-1|many|TRBJ2-2|.
CASSIPTANTGELFF
TGCGCCAGCAGCATCCCGACCGCGAACACCGGGGAGCTGTTTTTT
>TRBV4-1|.|TRBJ1-2|TRBD1
CASSQDAGTGWGYTF
TGCGCCAGCAGCCAAGACGCCGGGACAGGGTGGGGCTACACCTTC
>TRBV5-1|many|TRBJ2-7|.
CASREDPISYEQYF
TGCGCCAGCAGAGAGGACCCGATCTCCTACGAGCAGTACTTC